This T cell receptor (beta chain) was profiled in a study of vaccination and CD4 T cells after COVID-19. As for this clonotype: Its antigen remains unidentified.

Noted treatment: approximately nine-day PBMC culture with coronavirus spike peptide pools or control peptides (ViraFEST assay). Notes on the study in general: Spike mono-reactivity was evident in 304 of the 307 vaccine-specific clones derived from convalescent patients.

With the Oncomine TCR Beta short-read assay, DNA from cultured CD4+ T cells was sequenced. TCRdb re-analysed the PCR reads in MiXCR, keeping a single row per CDR3 protein. The table includes about 7,200 distinct CDR3 sequences, over 55% detected once. This receptor was taken from a human donor who had recovered from COVID-19. Specimen: CD4+ T cells from blood, cultured in vitro.

The CDR3 DNA is TGTGCCAGCAGTTACAGGCGGGGGGATTACGAGCAGTACTTC. The encoded protein is CASSYRRGDYEQYF. The chain is built from TRBV6-5 and TRBJ2-7, with 8 nucleotides matching TRBD2. The CDR3 is 14 amino acids. Trimming cost V 2 bases and J 4 bases; bases outside gene matches: 4. The germline V gene has CDR1 MNHEY and CDR2 SVGAGI.